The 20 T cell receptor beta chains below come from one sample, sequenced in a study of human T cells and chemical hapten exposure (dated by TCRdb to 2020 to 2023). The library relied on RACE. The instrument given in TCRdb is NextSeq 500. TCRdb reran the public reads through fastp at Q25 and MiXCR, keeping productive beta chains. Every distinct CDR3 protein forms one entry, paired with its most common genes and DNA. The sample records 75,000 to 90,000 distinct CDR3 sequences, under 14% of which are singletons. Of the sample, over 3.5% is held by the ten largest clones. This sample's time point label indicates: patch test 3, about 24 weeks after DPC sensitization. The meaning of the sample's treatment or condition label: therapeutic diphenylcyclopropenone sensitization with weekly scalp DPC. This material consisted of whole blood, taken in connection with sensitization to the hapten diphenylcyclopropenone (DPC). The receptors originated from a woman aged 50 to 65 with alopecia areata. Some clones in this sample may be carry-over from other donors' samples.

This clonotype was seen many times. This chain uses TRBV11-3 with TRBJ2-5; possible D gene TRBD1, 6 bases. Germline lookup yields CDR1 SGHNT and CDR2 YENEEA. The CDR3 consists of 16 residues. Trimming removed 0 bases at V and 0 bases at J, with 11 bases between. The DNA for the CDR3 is TGTGCCAGCAGCTTAGAAGGGGGATTGGACCAAGAGACCCAGTACTTC. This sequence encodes CASSLEGGLDQETQYF.

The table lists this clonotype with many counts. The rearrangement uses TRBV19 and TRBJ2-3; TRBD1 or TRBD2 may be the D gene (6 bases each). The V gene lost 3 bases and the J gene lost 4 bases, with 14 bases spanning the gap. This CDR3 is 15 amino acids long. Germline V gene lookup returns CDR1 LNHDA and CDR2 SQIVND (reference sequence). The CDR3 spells CASSIPQGGADTQYF. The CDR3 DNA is TGTGCCAGTAGTATCCCACAGGGAGGCGCAGATACGCAGTATTTT. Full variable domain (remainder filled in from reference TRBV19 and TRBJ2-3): DGGITQSPKYLFRKEGQNVTLSCEQNLNHDAMYWYRQDPGQGLRLIYYSQIVNDFQKGDIAEGYSVSREKKESFPLTVTSAQKNPTAFYLCASSIPQGGADTQYFGPGTRLTVL.

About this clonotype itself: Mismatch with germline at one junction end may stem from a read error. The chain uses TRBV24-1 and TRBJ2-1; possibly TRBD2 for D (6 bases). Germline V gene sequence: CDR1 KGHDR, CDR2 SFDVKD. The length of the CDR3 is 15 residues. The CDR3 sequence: CATSWAGSSHNEQFF. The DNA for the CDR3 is TGTGCCACCAGTTGGGCGGGAAGCTCCCACAATGAGCAGTTCTTC.

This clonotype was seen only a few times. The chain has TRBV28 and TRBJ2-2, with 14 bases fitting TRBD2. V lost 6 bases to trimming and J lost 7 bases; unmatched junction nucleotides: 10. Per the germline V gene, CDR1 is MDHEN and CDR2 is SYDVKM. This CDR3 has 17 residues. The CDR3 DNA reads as TGTGCCAGCAGGTCGTTGACTAGCGGGAGGGCCGACGGGGAGCTGTTTTTT. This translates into CASRSLTSGRADGELFF.

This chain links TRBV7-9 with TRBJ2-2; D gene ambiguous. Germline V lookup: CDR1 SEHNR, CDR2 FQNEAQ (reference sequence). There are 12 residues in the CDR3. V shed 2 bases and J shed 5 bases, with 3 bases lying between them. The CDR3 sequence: CASSLQTGELFF. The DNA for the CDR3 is TGTGCCAGCAGCTTACAGACCGGGGAGCTGTTTTTT.

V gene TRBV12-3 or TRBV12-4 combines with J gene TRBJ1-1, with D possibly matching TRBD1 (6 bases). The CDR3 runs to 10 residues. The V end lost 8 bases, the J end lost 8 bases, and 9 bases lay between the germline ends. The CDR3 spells CASGGLEAFF. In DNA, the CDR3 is TGTGCCAGCGGGGGGCTCGAAGCTTTCTTT.

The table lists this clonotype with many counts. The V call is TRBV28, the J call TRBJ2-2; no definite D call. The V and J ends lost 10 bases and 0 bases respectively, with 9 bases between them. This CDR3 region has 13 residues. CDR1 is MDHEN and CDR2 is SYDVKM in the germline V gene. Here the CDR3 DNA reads TGTGCCACCCTCACTCCGAACACCGGGGAGCTGTTTTTT. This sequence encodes CATLTPNTGELFF.

This CDR3 reads CASSYGGGANTGELFF. CDR3 sequence (DNA): TGTGCCAGCAGTTATGGAGGGGGAGCGAACACCGGGGAGCTGTTTTTT. This chain joins TRBV6-2 or TRBV6-3 and TRBJ2-2; either TRBD1 or TRBD2 may supply D (6 bases each). V lost 3 bases and J 0 bases, leaving 11 bases between the germline ends. There are 16 residues in the CDR3. Germline V gives CDR1 MNHEY, CDR2 SVGEGT.

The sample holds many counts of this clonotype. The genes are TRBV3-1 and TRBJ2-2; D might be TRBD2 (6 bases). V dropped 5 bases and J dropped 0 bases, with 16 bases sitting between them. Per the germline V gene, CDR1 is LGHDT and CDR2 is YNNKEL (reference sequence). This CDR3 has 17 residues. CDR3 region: CASSKDPDYTNTGELFF. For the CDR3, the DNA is TGTGCCAGCAGCAAGGACCCGGACTACACGAACACCGGGGAGCTGTTTTTT.

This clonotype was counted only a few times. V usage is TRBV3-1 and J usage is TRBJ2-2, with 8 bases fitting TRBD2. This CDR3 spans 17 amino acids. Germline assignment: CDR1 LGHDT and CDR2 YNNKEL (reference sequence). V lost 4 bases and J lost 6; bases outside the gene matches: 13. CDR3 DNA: TGTGCCAGCAGCCGCCCGGGACTAGTGGGAGTTGCCGGGGAGCTGTTTTTT. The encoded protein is CASSRPGLVGVAGELFF.

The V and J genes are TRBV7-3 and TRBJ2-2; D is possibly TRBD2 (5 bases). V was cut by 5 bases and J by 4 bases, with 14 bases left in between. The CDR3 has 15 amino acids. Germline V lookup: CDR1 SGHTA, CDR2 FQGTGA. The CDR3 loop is CASSPYKGATGELFF. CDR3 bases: TGTGCCAGCAGCCCATACAAGGGAGCCACCGGGGAGCTGTTTTTT.

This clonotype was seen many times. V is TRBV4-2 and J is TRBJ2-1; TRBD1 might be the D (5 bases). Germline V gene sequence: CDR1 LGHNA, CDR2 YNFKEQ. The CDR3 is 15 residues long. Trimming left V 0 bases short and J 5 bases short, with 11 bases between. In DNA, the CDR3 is TGTGCCAGCAGCCAAGACAGGGTTACCAACAATGAGCAGTTCTTC. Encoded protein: CASSQDRVTNNEQFF.

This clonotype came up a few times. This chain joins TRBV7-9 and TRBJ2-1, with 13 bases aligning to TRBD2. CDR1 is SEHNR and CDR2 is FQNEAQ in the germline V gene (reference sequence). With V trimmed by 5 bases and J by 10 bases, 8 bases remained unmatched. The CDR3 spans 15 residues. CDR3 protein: CASSPGTSGMGEQFF. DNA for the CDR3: TGTGCCAGCAGCCCCGGGACTAGCGGGATGGGCGAGCAGTTCTTC.

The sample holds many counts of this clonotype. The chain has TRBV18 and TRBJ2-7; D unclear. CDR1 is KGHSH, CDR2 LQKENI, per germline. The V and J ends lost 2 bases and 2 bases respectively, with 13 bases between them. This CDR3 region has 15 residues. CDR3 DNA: TGTGCCAGCTCACCAAGGCCAAAAGGTGCCTACGAGCAGTACTTC. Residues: CASSPRPKGAYEQYF.

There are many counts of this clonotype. In DNA, the CDR3 is TGCAGCGTGATAGGACCGCCAAGCCGGGACAGGGGGCTAAATGGCTACACCTTC. As protein: CSVIGPPSRDRGLNGYTF. V is TRBV29-1 and J is TRBJ1-2; TRBD1 matches at 12 bases. CDR3 length equals 18 residues. V lost 6 bases to trimming and J lost 6 bases; unmatched junction nucleotides: 20. Germline CDR1 SQVTM, CDR2 ANQGSEA. Complete variable domain (other parts from reference TRBV29-1 and TRBJ1-2): SAVISQKPSRDICQRGTSLTIQCQVDSQVTMMFWYRQQPGQSLTLIATANQGSEATYESGFVIDKFPISRPNLTFSTLTVSNMSPEDSSIYLCSVIGPPSRDRGLNGYTFGSGTRLTVV.

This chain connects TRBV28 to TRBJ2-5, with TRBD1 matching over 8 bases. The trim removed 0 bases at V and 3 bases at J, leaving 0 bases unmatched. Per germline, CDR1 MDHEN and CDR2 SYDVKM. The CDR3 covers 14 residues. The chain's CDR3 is CASSLWDREETQYF. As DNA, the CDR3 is TGTGCCAGCAGTTTATGGGACAGGGAAGAGACCCAGTACTTC.

CDR3 sequence reads: CASSLENHNEQFF. The DNA of the CDR3 is TGTGCCAGCAGCCTAGAGAACCACAATGAGCAGTTCTTC. V gene TRBV7-2 combines with J gene TRBJ2-1, with D hard to call. This CDR3 spans 13 amino acids. Germline V CDR1 and CDR2: SGHTA, FQGNSA. The ends were cut back, 5 bases at V and 5 bases at J, with 10 bases in the middle.

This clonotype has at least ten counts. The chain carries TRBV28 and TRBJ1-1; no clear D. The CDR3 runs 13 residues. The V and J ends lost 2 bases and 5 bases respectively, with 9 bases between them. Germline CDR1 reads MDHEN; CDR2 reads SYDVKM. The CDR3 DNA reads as TGTGCCAGCAGTTTACTTAGAGAAACTGAAGCTTTCTTT. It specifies CASSLLRETEAFF.

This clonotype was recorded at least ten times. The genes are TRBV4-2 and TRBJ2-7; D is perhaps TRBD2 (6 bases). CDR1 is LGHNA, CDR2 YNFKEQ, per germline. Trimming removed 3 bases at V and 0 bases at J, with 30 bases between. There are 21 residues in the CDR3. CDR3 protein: CASSHPWSGSEGGGPSYEQYF. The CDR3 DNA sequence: TGTGCCAGCAGCCACCCCTGGTCGGGGTCGGAGGGTGGCGGCCCCTCCTACGAGCAGTACTTC.

CDR3 in DNA: TGTGCCAGCAGCCGACCGCCGTACTCCTACGAGCAGTACTTC. Its protein is CASSRPPYSYEQYF. The V gene is TRBV28, the J gene TRBJ2-7; D unresolved. CDR1 is MDHEN and CDR2 is SYDVKM in the germline V gene. V lost 6 bases and J 0 bases, leaving 12 bases between the germline ends. The CDR3 extends over 14 amino acids.